This TCR beta chain was observed in a study of blood T cell repertoires in COVID-19. Study overall: Samples of COVID-19 (acute and convalescent) were obtained from the United States, Italy and Spain. Sample material is recorded as cDNA or gDNA derived from T cells, B-cell-depleted T cells, or PBMCs.

The CDR3 is 16 amino acids. V was pared by 5 bases and J by 3 bases, with 7 bases of the junction left unmatched. Germline CDR1 is LNHNV and CDR2 is YYDKDF (reference sequence). Original processing methods: It was from reference gene primer amplification that nucleated cell counts were estimated. Some clones are missing from TCRdb's copy, which holds only in-frame ones; the method was immunoSEQ multiplex PCR. V, J and clone size are those of that table, while D and trimming were read from the DNA. Among approximately 200,000 clones, roughly 80% were seen once, and the ten largest hold over 10%. The source of this sequence is a woman between 45 and 65 years old with acute or convalescent COVID-19. The sequenced sample was peripheral blood. J is TRBJ2-7 and V is TRBV15; 13 nucleotides agree with TRBD2. CDR3 coding DNA: TGTGCCACCAGCCTGGGGGGACTAGCGGGGATCTACGAGCAGTACTTC. It translates to CATSLGGLAGIYEQYF. The variable domain in full, completed from reference TRBV15 and TRBJ2-7, reads DAMVIQNPRYQVTQFGKPVTLSCSQTLNHNVMYWYQQKSSQAPKLLFHYYDKDFNNEADTPDNFQSRRPNTSFCFLDIRSPGLGDTAMYLCATSLGGLAGIYEQYFGPGTRLTVT.